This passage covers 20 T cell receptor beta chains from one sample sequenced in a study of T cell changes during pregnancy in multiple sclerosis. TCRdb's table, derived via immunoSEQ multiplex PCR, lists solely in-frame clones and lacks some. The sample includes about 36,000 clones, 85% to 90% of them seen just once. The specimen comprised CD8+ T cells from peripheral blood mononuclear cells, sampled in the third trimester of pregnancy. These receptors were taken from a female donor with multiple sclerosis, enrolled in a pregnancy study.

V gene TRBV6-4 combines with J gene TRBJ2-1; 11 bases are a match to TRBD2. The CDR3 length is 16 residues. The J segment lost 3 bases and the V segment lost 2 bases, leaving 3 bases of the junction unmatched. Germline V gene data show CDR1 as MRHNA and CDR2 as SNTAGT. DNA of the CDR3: TGTGCCAGCAGTGACGTAGCGGGGGGGATCTACAATGAGCAGTTCTTC. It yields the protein CASSDVAGGIYNEQFF.

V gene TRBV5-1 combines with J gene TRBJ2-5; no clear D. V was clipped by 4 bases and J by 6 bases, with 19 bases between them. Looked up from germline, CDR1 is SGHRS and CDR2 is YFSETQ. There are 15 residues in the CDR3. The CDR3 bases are TGCGCCAGCAGCCCTAGTCCAATGGGTCCACAGACCCAGTACTTC. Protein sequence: CASSPSPMGPQTQYF.

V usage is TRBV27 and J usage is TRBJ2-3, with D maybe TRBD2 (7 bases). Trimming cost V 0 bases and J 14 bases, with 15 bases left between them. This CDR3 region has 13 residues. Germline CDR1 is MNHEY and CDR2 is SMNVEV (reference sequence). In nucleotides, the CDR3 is TGTGCCAGCAGTTTATCGAGGGGGGGCCAATGGTATTTT. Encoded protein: CASSLSRGGQWYF.

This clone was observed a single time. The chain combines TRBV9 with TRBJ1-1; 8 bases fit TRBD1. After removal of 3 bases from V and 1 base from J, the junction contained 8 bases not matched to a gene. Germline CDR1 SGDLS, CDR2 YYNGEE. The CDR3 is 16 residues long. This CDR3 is CASSDPHGTGNTEAFF. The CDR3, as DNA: TGTGCCAGCAGCGACCCCCATGGGACAGGGAACACTGAAGCTTTCTTT.

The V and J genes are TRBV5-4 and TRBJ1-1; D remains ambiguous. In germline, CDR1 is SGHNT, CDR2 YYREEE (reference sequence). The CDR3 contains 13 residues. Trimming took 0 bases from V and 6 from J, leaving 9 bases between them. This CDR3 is CASSLDTSAEAFF. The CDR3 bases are TGTGCCAGCAGCTTGGACACCTCTGCTGAAGCTTTCTTT.

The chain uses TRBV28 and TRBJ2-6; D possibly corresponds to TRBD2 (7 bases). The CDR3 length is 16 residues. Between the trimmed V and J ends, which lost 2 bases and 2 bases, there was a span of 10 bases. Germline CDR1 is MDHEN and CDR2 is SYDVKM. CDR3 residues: CASSLRGGPGANVLTF. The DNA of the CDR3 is TGTGCCAGCAGTTTAAGGGGGGGGCCTGGGGCCAACGTCCTGACTTTC.

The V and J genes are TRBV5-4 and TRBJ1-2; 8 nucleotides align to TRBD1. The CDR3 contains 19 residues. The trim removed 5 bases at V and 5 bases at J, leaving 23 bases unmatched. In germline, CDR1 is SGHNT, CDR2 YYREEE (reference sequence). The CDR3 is CASSPLPQDRVDSRYGYTF. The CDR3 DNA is TGTGCCAGCAGTCCCCTGCCGCAGGACAGGGTAGATTCGAGATATGGCTACACCTTC.

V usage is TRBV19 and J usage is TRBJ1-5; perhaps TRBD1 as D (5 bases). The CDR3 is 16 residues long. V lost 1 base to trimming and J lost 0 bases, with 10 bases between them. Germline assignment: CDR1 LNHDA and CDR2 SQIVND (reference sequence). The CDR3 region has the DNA TGTGCCAGTAGTATAGTACAGGACTATAGCAATCAGCCCCAGCATTTT. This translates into CASSIVQDYSNQPQHF.

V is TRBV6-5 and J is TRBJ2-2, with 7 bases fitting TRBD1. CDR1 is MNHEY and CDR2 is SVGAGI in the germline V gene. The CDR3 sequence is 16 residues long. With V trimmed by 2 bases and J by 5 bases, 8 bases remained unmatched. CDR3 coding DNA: TGTGCCAGCAGTTACCCTTGGGCAGGGGGAACCGGGGAGCTGTTTTTT. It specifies CASSYPWAGGTGELFF.

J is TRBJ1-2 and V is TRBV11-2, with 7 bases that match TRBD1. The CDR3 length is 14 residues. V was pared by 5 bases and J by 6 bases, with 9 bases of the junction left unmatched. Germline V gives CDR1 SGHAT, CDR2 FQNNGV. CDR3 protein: CASSLTDRVDGYTF. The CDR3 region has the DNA TGTGCCAGCAGCCTAACAGACAGGGTCGATGGCTACACCTTC. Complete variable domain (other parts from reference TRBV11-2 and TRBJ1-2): EAGVAQSPRYKIIEKRQSVAFWCNPISGHATLYWYQQILGQGPKLLIQFQNNGVVDDSQLPKDRFSAERLKGVDSTLKIQPAKLEDSAVYLCASSLTDRVDGYTFGSGTRLTVV.

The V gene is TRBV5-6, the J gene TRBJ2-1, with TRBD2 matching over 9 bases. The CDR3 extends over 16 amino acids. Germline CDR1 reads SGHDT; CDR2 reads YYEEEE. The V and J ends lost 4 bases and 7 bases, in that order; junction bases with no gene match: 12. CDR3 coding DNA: TGTGCCAGCAGCCCACCCCCGGGACTAGCAGCAAATGAGCAGTTCTTC. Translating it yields CASSPPPGLAANEQFF. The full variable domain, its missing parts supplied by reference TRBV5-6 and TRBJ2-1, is DAGVTQSPTHLIKTRGQQVTLRCSPKSGHDTVSWYQQALGQGPQFIFQYYEEEERQRGNFPDRFSGHQFPNYSSELNVNALLLGDSALYLCASSPPPGLAANEQFFGPGTRLTVL.

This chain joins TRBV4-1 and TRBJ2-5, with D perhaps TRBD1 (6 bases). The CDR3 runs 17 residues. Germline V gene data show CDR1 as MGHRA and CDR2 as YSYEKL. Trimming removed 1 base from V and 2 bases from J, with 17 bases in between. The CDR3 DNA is TGCGCCAGCAGCCAAGGGTGGGGCGCAGGGGAACAAGAGACCCAGTACTTC. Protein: CASSQGWGAGEQETQYF.

The DNA for the CDR3 is TGTGCCAGTAGTATTTCAAGCGGGGGGCCATTCTACGAGCAGTACTTC. This gives the protein CASSISSGGPFYEQYF. This chain joins TRBV19 and TRBJ2-7; 9 bases are shared with TRBD2. Germline CDR1 LNHDA, CDR2 SQIVND (reference sequence). V trimming: 3 bases; J trimming: 3 bases; junction bases outside the gene matches: 9. This CDR3 is built from 16 residues.

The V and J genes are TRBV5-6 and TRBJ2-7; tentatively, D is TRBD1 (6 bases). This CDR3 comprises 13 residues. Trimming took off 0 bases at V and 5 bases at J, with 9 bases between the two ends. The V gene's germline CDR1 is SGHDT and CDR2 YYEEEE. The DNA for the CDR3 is TGTGCCAGCAGCTTGGACAGGGCCCACGAGCAGTACTTC. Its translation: CASSLDRAHEQYF.

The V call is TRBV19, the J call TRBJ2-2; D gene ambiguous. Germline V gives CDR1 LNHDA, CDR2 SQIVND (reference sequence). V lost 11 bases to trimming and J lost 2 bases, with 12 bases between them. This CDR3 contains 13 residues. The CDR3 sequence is CAGRRINTGELFF. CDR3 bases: TGTGCCGGTCGGCGGATTAACACCGGGGAGCTGTTTTTT. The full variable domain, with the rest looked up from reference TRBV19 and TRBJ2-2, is DGGITQSPKYLFRKEGQNVTLSCEQNLNHDAMYWYRQDPGQGLRLIYYSQIVNDFQKGDIAEGYSVSREKKESFPLTVTSAQKNPTAFYLCAGRRINTGELFFGEGSRLTVL.

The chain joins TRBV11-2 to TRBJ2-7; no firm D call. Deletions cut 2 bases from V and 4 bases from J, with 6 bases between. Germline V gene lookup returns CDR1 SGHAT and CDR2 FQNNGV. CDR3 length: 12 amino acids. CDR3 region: CASSLTVYEQYF. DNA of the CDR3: TGTGCCAGCAGCTTAACTGTATACGAGCAGTACTTC.

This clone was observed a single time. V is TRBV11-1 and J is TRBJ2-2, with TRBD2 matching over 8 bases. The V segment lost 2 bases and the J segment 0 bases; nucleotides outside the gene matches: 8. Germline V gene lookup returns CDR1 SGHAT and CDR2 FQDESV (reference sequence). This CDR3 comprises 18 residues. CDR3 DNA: TGTGCCAGCAGCTTACTCTGGGGACTAGAAGCGAACACCGGGGAGCTGTTTTTT. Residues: CASSLLWGLEANTGELFF.

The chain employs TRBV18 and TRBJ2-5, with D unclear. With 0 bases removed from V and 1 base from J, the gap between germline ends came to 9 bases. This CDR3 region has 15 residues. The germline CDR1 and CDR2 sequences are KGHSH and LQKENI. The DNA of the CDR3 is TGTGCCAGCTCACCACCAACACAGCCCCAAGAGACCCAGTACTTC. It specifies CASSPPTQPQETQYF. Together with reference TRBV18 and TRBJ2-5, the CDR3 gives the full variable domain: NAGVMQNPRHLVRRRGQEARLRCSPMKGHSHVYWYRQLPEEGLKFMVYLQKENIIDESGMPKERFSAEFPKEGPSILRIQQVVRGDSAAYFCASSPPTQPQETQYFGPGTRLLVL.

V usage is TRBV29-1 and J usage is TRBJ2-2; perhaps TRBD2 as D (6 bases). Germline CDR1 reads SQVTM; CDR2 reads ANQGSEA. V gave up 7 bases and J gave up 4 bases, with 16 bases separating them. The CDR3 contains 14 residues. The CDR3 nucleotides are TGCAGCGGTTATGCGGGGATTTCCACCGGGGAGCTGTTTTTT. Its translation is CSGYAGISTGELFF.

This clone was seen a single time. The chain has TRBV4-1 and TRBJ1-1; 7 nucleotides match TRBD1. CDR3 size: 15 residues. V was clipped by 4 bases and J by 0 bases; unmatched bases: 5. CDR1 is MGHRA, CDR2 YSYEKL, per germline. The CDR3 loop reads CASSPQTGMNTEAFF. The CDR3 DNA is TGCGCCAGCAGCCCACAGACAGGGATGAACACTGAAGCTTTCTTT.